This T cell receptor (beta chain) was identified during a study of molecular identifiers for immune sequencing clone quantification. Per germline, CDR1 SGHVS and CDR2 FQNEAQ. The CDR3 sequence is 17 residues long. Trimming left V 7 bases short and J 2 bases short, with 18 bases between. Study outcomes and limitations: Clone sizes that are highly expanded could be underestimated when identical TCR molecules share a barcode. Clones that exceeded 20 RNA copies held over 97% of effector molecules, yet under 1% in naive cells. Spiked Jurkat TCR RNA equivalent to one cell was reportedly detectable in one million naive cells.

A CD8+CD4-CCR7+CD45RA+ gate was used to sort naive CD8 T cells. TCRdb recomputed calls from the PCR reads with MiXCR, one row per CDR3 protein. The table includes under 350,000 distinct CDR3 sequences, under 25% detected once. This clonotype was seen many times. Its antigen remains unknown. The sample comprised naive CD8+ T cells from blood, with Jurkat cell RNA spiked in. Stated subset: FACS-sorted CD8+CD4-CCR7+CD45RA+ naive T cells. The V gene is TRBV7-8, the J gene TRBJ2-6; D gene ambiguous. This TCR derives from a human donor in good health. Some libraries in this study had Jurkat cell RNA spiked in. The CDR3 nucleotides read TGTGCCAGCACCACCCAGGCCAGTTCTGCTGGGGCCAACGTCCTGACTTTC. It specifies CASTTQASSAGANVLTF.